This TCR beta chain originates from a study of shared clonotypes between healthy human individuals. The ends were cut back, 0 bases at V and 5 bases at J, with 7 bases in the middle. There are 13 residues in the CDR3. CDR1 is SNHLY, CDR2 FYNNEI, per germline. The naive CD8 subset, CD45RO-negative cells positively selected for CCR7, excluded terminally differentiated effector memory CD45RA+ cells. Here immunoSEQ multiplex PCR was the method, and the copy in TCRdb shows in-frame clones only, minus some. The sample holds about 2.1 million clones, around 93% seen once. This receptor was taken from a man younger than 30 in good health. Some clones in this sample may be carry-over from other donors' samples. The sequenced material came from naive CD8+ T cells from PBMCs. This chain uses TRBV2 with TRBJ1-2; D is ambiguous. CDR3 sequence: CASSEARLYGYTF. CDR3 nucleotides: TGTGCCAGCAGTGAAGCCAGGTTATATGGCTACACCTTC.